Here is one T cell receptor (beta chain) with its context. Its antigen is as yet unknown. Trimming stripped 4 bases from V and 8 bases from J, with 17 bases between. CDR3 length equals 14 residues. In germline, CDR1 is LNHDA, CDR2 SQIVND (reference sequence). The sample originates from a study of T cell responses to AZD1222 COVID-19 vaccine. The repertoire was sequenced with immunoSEQ multiplex PCR; TCRdb's copy has only in-frame clones and lacks some. This repertoire shows roughly 140,000 clones, about 91% found once; its top ten account for about 3.3%. Study-level findings and limits: Receipt of two AZD1222 doses was followed by a rise in Spike-specific TCR breadth and depth.

The sample here was peripheral blood, taken on day 0 of MenACWY control vaccination. This chain joins TRBV19 and TRBJ1-2, with D tentatively TRBD1 (6 bases). The source of this sequence is an adult in good health. As DNA, the CDR3 is TGTGCCAGTAGTAACGACCCCAGGGGAAGAGGCTACACCTTC. As protein: CASSNDPRGRGYTF.